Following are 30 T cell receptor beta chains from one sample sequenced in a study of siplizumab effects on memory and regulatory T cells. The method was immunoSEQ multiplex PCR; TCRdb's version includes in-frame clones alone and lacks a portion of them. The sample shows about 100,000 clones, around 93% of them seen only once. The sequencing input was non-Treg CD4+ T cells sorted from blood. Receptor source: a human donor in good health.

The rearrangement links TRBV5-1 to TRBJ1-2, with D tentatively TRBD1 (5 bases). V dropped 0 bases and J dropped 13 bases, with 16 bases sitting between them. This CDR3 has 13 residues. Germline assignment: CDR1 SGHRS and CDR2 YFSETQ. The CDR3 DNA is TGCGCCAGCAGCTTGGCCTACGGCGACAGACTCACCTTC. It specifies CASSLAYGDRLTF.

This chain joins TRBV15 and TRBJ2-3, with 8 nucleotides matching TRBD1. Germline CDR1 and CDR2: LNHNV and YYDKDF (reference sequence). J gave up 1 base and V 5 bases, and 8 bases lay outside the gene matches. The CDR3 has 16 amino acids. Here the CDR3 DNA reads TGTGCCACCAGCGGTACCGACAGGGGACGCACAGATACGCAGTATTTT. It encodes CATSGTDRGRTDTQYF. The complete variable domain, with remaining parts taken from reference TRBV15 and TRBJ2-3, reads DAMVIQNPRYQVTQFGKPVTLSCSQTLNHNVMYWYQQKSSQAPKLLFHYYDKDFNNEADTPDNFQSRRPNTSFCFLDIRSPGLGDTAMYLCATSGTDRGRTDTQYFGPGTRLTVL.

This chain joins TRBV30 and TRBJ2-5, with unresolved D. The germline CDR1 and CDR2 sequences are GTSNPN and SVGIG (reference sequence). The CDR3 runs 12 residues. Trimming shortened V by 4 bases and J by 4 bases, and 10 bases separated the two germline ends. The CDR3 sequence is CAWKQLGETQYF. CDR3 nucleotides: TGTGCCTGGAAGCAGCTCGGAGAGACCCAGTACTTC.

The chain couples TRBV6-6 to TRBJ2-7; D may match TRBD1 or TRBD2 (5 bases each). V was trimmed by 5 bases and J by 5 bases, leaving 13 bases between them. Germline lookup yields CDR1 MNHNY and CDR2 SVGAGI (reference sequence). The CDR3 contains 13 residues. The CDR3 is CASSTRGPDEQYF. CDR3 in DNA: TGTGCCAGCAGTACTAGGGGCCCGGACGAGCAGTACTTC.

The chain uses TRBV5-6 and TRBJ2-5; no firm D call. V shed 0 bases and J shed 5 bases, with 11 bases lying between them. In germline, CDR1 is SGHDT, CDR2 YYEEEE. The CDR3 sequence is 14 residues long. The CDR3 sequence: CASSLGVEIETQYF. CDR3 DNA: TGTGCCAGCAGCTTGGGAGTGGAGATCGAGACCCAGTACTTC.

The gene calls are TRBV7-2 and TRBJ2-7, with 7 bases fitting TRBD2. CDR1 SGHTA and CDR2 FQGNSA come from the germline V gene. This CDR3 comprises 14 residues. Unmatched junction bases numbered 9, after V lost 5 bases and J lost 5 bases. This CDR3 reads CASSLPGLYHEQYF. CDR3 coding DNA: TGTGCCAGCAGCCTCCCGGGACTATATCACGAGCAGTACTTC.

The CDR3 protein is CASSEAVGGRAWDEQFF. CDR3 DNA sequence: TGTGCCAGCAGTGAAGCTGTGGGCGGGAGGGCCTGGGATGAGCAGTTCTTC. V and J are TRBV6-1 and TRBJ2-1, with 9 bases lining up with TRBD2. This CDR3 has 17 residues. Germline V gives CDR1 MNHNS, CDR2 SASEGT. V shed 0 bases and J 8 bases; nucleotides not matched to a gene: 11.

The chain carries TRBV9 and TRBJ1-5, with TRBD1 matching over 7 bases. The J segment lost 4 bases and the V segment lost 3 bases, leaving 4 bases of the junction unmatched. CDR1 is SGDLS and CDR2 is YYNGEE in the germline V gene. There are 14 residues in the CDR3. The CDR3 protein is CASSGGGGNQPQHF. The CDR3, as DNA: TGTGCCAGCAGCGGAGGGGGCGGGAATCAGCCCCAGCATTTT.

The CDR3 reads CASSEPGGAGEQFF. As DNA, the CDR3 is TGTGCCAGCAGTGAACCCGGGGGGGCAGGTGAGCAGTTCTTC. V and J are TRBV2 and TRBJ2-1; 8 bases are shared with TRBD2. Unmatched junction bases numbered 6, after V lost 2 bases and J lost 9 bases. The CDR3 consists of 14 residues. Per germline, CDR1 SNHLY and CDR2 FYNNEI.

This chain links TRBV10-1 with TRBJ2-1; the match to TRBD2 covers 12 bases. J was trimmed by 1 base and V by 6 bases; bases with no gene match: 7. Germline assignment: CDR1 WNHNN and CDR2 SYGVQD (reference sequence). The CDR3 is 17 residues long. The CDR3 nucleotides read TGCGCCAGCAGCAGGACTAGCGGGGACCCATCCTACAATGAGCAGTTCTTC. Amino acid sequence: CASSRTSGDPSYNEQFF.

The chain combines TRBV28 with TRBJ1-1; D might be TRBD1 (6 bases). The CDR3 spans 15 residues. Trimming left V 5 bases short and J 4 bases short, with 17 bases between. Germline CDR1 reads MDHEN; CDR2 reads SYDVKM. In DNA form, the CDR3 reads TGTGCCAGCAGTCAGTTCAGGGGAGGAATCACTGAAGCTTTCTTT. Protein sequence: CASSQFRGGITEAFF.

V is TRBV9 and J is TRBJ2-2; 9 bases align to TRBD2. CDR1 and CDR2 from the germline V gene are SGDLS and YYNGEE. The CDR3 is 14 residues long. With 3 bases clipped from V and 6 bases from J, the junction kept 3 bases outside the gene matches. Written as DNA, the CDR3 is TGTGCCAGCAGCGGGGGACTAGCTGCCGGGGAGCTGTTTTTT. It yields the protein CASSGGLAAGELFF. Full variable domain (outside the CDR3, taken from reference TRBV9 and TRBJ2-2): DSGVTQTPKHLITATGQRVTLRCSPRSGDLSVYWYQQSLDQGLQFLIQYYNGEERAKGNILERFSAQQFPDLHSELNLSSLELGDSALYFCASSGGLAAGELFFGEGSRLTVL.

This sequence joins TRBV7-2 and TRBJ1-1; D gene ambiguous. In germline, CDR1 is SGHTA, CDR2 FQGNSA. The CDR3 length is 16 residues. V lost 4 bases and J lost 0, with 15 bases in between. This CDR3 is CASSSNPGNMNTEAFF. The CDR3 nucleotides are TGTGCCAGCAGCTCAAACCCTGGCAACATGAACACTGAAGCTTTCTTT.

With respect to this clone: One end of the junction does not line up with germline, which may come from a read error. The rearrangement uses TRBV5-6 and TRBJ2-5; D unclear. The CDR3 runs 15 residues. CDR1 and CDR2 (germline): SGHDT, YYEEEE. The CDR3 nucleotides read TGTGCCAGCAGCTTGGGCCGTGGGATCCAAGCGACCCAGTACTTC. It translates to CASSLGRGIQATQYF.

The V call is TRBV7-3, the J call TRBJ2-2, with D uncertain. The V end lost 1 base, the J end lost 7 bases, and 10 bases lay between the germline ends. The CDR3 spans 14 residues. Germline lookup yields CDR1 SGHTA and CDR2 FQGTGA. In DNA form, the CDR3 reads TGTGCCAGCAGCTTAATGTGGGGTGGCGGGGAGCTGTTTTTT. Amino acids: CASSLMWGGGELFF.

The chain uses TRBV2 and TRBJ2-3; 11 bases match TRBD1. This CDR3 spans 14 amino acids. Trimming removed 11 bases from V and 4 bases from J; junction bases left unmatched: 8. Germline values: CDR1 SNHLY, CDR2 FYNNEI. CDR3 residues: CAARGQGGPDTQYF. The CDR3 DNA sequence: TGTGCCGCTCGGGGACAGGGGGGCCCAGATACGCAGTATTTT.

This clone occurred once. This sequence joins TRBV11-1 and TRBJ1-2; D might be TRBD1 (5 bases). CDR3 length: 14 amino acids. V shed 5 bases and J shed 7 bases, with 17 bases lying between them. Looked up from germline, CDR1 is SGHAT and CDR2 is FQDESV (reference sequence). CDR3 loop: CASSAPGPHSGYTF. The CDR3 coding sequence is TGTGCCAGCAGCGCGCCGGGACCACATTCTGGCTACACCTTC.

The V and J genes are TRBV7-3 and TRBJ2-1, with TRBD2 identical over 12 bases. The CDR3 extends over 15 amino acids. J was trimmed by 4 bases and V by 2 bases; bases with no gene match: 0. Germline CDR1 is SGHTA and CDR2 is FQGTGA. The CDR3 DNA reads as TGTGCCAGCAGCTTAGGACTAGCGGGATACAATGAGCAGTTCTTC. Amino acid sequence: CASSLGLAGYNEQFF.

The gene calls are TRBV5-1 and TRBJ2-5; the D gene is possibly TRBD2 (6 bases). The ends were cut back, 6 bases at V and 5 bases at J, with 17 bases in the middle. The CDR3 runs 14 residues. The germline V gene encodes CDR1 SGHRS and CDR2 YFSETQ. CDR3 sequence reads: CASTGPGVSETQYF. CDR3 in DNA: TGCGCCAGCACCGGGCCGGGGGTTTCGGAGACCCAGTACTTC.

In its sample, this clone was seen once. The chain's CDR3 is CASADRGWAYGYTF. DNA for the CDR3: TGTGCCAGCGCCGACAGGGGATGGGCCTATGGCTACACCTTC. The gene calls are TRBV21-1 and TRBJ1-2; the table names TRBD1, a call not compared with the DNA. TRBV21-1 is designated a pseudogene. CDR3 length: 14 amino acids.

CDR3 residues: CASSGWTSGSADTQYF. CDR3 bases: TGCGCCAGCAGCGGATGGACTAGCGGGAGCGCAGATACGCAGTATTTT. J is TRBJ2-3 and V is TRBV5-1, with 13 positions matching TRBD2. Germline V CDR1 and CDR2: SGHRS, YFSETQ. J gave up 4 bases and V 4 bases, and 6 bases lay outside the gene matches. The CDR3 is made up of 16 amino acids.

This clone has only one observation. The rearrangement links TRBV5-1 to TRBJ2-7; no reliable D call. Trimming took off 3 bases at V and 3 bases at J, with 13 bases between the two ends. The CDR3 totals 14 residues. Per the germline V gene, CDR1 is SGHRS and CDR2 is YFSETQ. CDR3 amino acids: CASSSQSGNYEQYF. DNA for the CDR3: TGCGCCAGCAGCTCGCAGAGTGGAAACTACGAGCAGTACTTC.

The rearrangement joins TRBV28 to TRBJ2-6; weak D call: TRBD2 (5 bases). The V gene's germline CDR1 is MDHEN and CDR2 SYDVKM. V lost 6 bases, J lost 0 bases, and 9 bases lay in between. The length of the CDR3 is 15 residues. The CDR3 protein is CASSLLGSGANVLTF. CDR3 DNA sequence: TGTGCCAGCAGCCTACTAGGCTCTGGGGCCAACGTCCTGACTTTC. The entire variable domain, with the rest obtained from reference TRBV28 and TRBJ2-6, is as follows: DVKVTQSSRYLVKRTGEKVFLECVQDMDHENMFWYRQDPGLGLRLIYFSYDVKMKEKGDIPEGYSVSREKKERFSLILESASTNQTSMYLCASSLLGSGANVLTFGAGSRLTVL.

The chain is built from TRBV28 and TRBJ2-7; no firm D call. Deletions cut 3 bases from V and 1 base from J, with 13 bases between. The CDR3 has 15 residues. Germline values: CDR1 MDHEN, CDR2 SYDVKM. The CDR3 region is CASSFRSDRSYEQYF. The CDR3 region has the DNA TGTGCCAGCAGTTTCCGAAGCGATCGTTCCTACGAGCAGTACTTC.

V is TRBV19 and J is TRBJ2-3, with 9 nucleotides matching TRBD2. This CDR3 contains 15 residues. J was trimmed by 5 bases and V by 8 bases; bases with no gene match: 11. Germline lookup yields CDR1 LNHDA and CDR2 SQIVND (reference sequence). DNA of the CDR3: TGTGCCAGTTCGACCTTAGCGGGAGTGGTAGATACGCAGTATTTT. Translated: CASSTLAGVVDTQYF.

CDR3 nucleotide sequence: TGTGCCAGCAGGGGCGGGGGACTAGCCAAAAACATTCAGTACTTC. It codes for CASRGGGLAKNIQYF. The V call is TRBV2, the J call TRBJ2-4; TRBD2 matches at 7 bases. V shed 6 bases and J 0 bases; nucleotides not matched to a gene: 5. The CDR3 sequence is 15 residues long. CDR1 and CDR2 (germline): SNHLY, FYNNEI.

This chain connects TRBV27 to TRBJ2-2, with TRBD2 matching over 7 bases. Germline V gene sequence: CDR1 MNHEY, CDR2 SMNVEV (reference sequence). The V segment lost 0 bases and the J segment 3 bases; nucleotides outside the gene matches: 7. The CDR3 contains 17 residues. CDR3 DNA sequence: TGTGCCAGCAGTTTATCCCCTACTAGCGTATACACCGGGGAGCTGTTTTTT. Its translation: CASSLSPTSVYTGELFF.

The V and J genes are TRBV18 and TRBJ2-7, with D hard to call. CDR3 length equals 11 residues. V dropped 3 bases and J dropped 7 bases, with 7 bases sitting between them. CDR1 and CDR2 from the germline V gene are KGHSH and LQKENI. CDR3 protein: CASSPLDEQYF. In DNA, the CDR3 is TGTGCCAGCTCACCTTTAGATGAGCAGTACTTC. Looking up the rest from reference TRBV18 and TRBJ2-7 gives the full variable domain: NAGVMQNPRHLVRRRGQEARLRCSPMKGHSHVYWYRQLPEEGLKFMVYLQKENIIDESGMPKERFSAEFPKEGPSILRIQQVVRGDSAAYFCASSPLDEQYFGPGTRLTVT.

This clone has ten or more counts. The CDR3 DNA follows: TGTGCCAGCAGTGGGGACGGAGTTAGCAATCAGCCCCAGCATTTT. Translated, it gives CASSGDGVSNQPQHF. The chain carries TRBV6-1 and TRBJ1-5; D possibly corresponds to TRBD1 (5 bases). Trimming shortened V by 4 bases and J by 0 bases, and 10 bases separated the two germline ends. The germline CDR1 and CDR2 sequences are MNHNS and SASEGT. The CDR3 is 15 amino acids.

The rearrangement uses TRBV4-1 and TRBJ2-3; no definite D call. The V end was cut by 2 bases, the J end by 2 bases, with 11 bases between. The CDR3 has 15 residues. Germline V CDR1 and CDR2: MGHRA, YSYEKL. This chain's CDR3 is CASSQLESATDTQYF. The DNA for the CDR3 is TGCGCCAGCAGCCAACTAGAGTCAGCCACAGATACGCAGTATTTT.